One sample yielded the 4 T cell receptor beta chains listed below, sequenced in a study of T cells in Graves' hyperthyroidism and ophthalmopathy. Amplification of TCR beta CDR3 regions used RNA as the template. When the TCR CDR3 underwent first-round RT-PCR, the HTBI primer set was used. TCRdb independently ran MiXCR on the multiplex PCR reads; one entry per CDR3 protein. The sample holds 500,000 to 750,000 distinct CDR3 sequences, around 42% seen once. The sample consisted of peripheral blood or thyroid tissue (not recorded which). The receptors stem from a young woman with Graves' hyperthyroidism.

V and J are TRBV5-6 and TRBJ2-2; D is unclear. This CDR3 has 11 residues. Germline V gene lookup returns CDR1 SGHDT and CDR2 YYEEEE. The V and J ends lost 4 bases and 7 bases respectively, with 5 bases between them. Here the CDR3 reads CASSRNGELFF. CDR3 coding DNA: TGTGCCAGCAGCCGCAACGGGGAGCTGTTTTTT.

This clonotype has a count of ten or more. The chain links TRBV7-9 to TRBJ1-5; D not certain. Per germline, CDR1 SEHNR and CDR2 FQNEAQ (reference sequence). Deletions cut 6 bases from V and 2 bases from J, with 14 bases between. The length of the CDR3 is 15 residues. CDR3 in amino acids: CASREGVWGNQPQHF. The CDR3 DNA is TGTGCCAGCAGGGAGGGTGTTTGGGGCAATCAGCCCCAGCATTTT.

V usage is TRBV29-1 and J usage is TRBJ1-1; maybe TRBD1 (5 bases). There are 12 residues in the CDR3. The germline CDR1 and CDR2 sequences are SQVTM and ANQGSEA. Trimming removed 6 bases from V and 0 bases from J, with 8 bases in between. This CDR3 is CSVTGLNTEAFF. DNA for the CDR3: TGCAGCGTAACAGGTCTGAACACTGAAGCTTTCTTT.

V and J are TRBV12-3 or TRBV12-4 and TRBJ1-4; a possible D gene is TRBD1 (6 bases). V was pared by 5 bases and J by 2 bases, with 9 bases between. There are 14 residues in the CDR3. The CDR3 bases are TGTGCCAGCAGTCCGGACAGTACTAATGAAAAACTGTTTTTT. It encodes CASSPDSTNEKLFF.